The 24 T cell receptor beta chains listed next were all sequenced from one sample in a study of blood T cell repertoires in COVID-19. Assay used: immunoSEQ multiplex PCR; TCRdb lists only in-frame clones, some missing. The sample has about 190,000 clones, around 80% seen once. Sequenced sample: peripheral blood. The source is a man younger than 40 with active or convalescent COVID-19.

The gene calls are TRBV7-9 and TRBJ1-1, with 7 positions matching TRBD1. With 5 bases clipped from V and 4 bases from J, the junction kept 7 bases outside the gene matches. Germline assignment: CDR1 SEHNR and CDR2 FQNEAQ (reference sequence). CDR3 length equals 14 residues. CDR3 amino acids: CASSVFPGGTEAFF. In nucleotides, the CDR3 is TGTGCCAGCAGCGTATTTCCAGGGGGCACTGAAGCTTTCTTT.

The genes are TRBV3-1 (or the pseudogene TRBV3-2) and TRBJ2-7; D is uncertain. The CDR3 length is 13 residues. CDR1 and CDR2 (germline): LGHDT, YNNKEL (reference sequence). The ends were cut back, 1 base at V and 3 bases at J, with 7 bases in the middle. DNA of the CDR3: TGTGCCAGCAGCCAAGTGTCAGACTACGAGCAGTACGTC. Amino acid sequence: CASSQVSDYEQYV.

This clone was counted between two and nine times. The chain employs TRBV19 and TRBJ2-1; 10 bases fit TRBD2. V trimming: 7 bases; J trimming: 0 bases; junction bases outside the gene matches: 9. CDR3 size: 17 residues. CDR1 is LNHDA and CDR2 is SQIVND in the germline V gene (reference sequence). For the CDR3, the DNA is TGTGCCAGTACCCCTCTAGCGGGGGCCCGCTCCTACAATGAGCAGTTCTTC. It encodes CASTPLAGARSYNEQFF.

The chain employs TRBV4-1 and TRBJ1-2; 8 nucleotides match TRBD1. The V gene's germline CDR1 is MGHRA and CDR2 YSYEKL. This CDR3 spans 16 amino acids. J gave up 5 bases and V 0 bases, and 8 bases lay outside the gene matches. The CDR3 bases are TGCGCCAGCAGCCAAGACTCGACAGGGGTGCCGTATGGCTACACCTTC. This gives the protein CASSQDSTGVPYGYTF.

The chain links TRBV28 to TRBJ2-1, with 12 bases that match TRBD1. V was clipped by 7 bases and J by 9 bases; unmatched bases: 4. The CDR3 is 13 amino acids. The germline gives CDR1 MDHEN, CDR2 SYDVKM. The CDR3 nucleotides read TGTGCCAGCAAACGGGACAGGGGGCCTGAGCAGTTCTTC. Translating gives CASKRDRGPEQFF.

The chain joins TRBV30 to TRBJ1-5; TRBD1 might be the D (6 bases). Trimming took off 3 bases at V and 0 bases at J, with 9 bases between the two ends. Looked up from germline, CDR1 is GTSNPN and CDR2 is SVGIG (reference sequence). The CDR3 loop spans 14 amino acids. The CDR3 DNA follows: TGTGCCTGGAGCCGGACAGTTAGCAATCAGCCCCAGCATTTT. Encoded protein: CAWSRTVSNQPQHF.

The sample holds one count of this clone. V gene TRBV9 combines with J gene TRBJ2-5; a weak D match, TRBD1 (5 bases). This CDR3 region has 16 residues. CDR1 is SGDLS and CDR2 is YYNGEE in the germline V gene. Trimming left V 5 bases short and J 1 base short, with 18 bases between. CDR3 protein: CASSSTGVAPQETQYF. For the CDR3, the DNA is TGTGCCAGCAGTAGTACAGGAGTTGCTCCCCAAGAGACCCAGTACTTC.

The chain employs TRBV3-1 (or the pseudogene TRBV3-2) and TRBJ1-3; a possible D gene is TRBD1 (6 bases). Between the trimmed V and J ends, which lost 1 base and 2 bases, there was a span of 12 bases. Per the germline V gene, CDR1 is LGHDT and CDR2 is YNNKEL (reference sequence). The CDR3 is 16 amino acids. CDR3: CASSQALTGTGNTIYF. DNA of the CDR3: TGTGCCAGCAGCCAAGCATTAACAGGGACTGGAAACACCATATATTTT.

This rearrangement joins TRBV6-5 to TRBJ1-5; perhaps TRBD1 as D (5 bases). Trimming left V 2 bases short and J 4 bases short, with 6 bases between. This CDR3 comprises 13 residues. Germline CDR1 and CDR2: MNHEY and SVGAGI. CDR3 loop: CASSYGANQPQHF. The CDR3 DNA follows: TGTGCCAGCAGTTACGGGGCGAATCAGCCCCAGCATTTT.

This chain connects TRBV6-5 to TRBJ1-5; tentatively, D is TRBD1 (5 bases). Trimming cost V 1 base and J 4 bases, with 11 bases left between them. The length of the CDR3 is 15 residues. CDR1 is MNHEY, CDR2 SVGAGI, per germline. As DNA, the CDR3 is TGTGCCAGCAGTTACTTGGGGCAGACGAATCAGCCCCAGCATTTT. This sequence encodes CASSYLGQTNQPQHF.

This chain connects TRBV9 to TRBJ1-1, with D unclear. Germline values: CDR1 SGDLS, CDR2 YYNGEE. The CDR3 has 14 amino acids. Trimming shortened V by 1 base and J by 4 bases, and 11 bases separated the two germline ends. The CDR3 DNA is TGTGCCAGCAGCGTACAGGACTACGGCACTGAAGCTTTCTTT. This sequence encodes CASSVQDYGTEAFF.

This clone was observed a handful of times. The rearrangement uses TRBV30 and TRBJ1-1; TRBD1 matches at 7 bases. The V gene's germline CDR1 is GTSNPN and CDR2 SVGIG (reference sequence). CDR3 length: 13 amino acids. The V segment lost 4 bases and the J segment 1 base; nucleotides outside the gene matches: 3. CDR3 nucleotides: TGTGCCTGGACGGGACAGCCGAACACTGAAGCTTTCTTT. Protein product: CAWTGQPNTEAFF.

The V and J genes are TRBV15 and TRBJ1-5; 7 bases are a match to TRBD1. CDR3 size: 16 residues. The J segment lost 3 bases and the V segment lost 0 bases, leaving 5 bases of the junction unmatched. Germline CDR1 LNHNV, CDR2 YYDKDF (reference sequence). The CDR3 protein is CATSREGTANNQPQHF. For the CDR3, the DNA is TGTGCCACCAGCAGAGAGGGGACAGCGAACAATCAGCCCCAGCATTTT.

The CDR3: CASSASGVGNTIYF. For the CDR3, the DNA is TGTGCCAGCAGTGCCTCGGGGGTAGGAAACACCATATATTTT. V is TRBV27 and J is TRBJ1-3, with TRBD1 as a possible D gene (5 bases). The V gene's germline CDR1 is MNHEY and CDR2 SMNVEV (reference sequence). The CDR3 has 14 residues. V dropped 5 bases and J dropped 4 bases, with 12 bases sitting between them.

The rearrangement links TRBV6-6 to TRBJ2-1, with D possibly being TRBD1 (6 bases). The length of the CDR3 is 13 residues. V lost 2 bases, J lost 8 bases, and 10 bases lay in between. Germline V gives CDR1 MNHNY, CDR2 SVGAGI (reference sequence). CDR3 amino acids: CASSYQNRDEQFF. In nucleotides, the CDR3 is TGTGCCAGCAGTTACCAGAACAGGGATGAGCAGTTCTTC.

The rearrangement links TRBV19 to TRBJ1-5, with 8 bases identical to TRBD1. Germline V lookup: CDR1 LNHDA, CDR2 SQIVND (reference sequence). The CDR3 contains 17 residues. V lost 2 bases to trimming and J lost 4 bases; unmatched junction nucleotides: 10. The DNA of the CDR3 is TGTGCCAGTAGTATACATTCCCGGACAGGGCCGAATCAGCCCCAGCATTTT. This encodes CASSIHSRTGPNQPQHF.

This clone is termed medium-sized. Other DNA sequences from this sample encode an identical CDR3 as well. The chain has TRBV5-4 and TRBJ2-6; tentatively, D is TRBD2 (7 bases). This CDR3 has 19 amino acids. CDR1 is SGHNT, CDR2 YYREEE, per germline (reference sequence). V shed 6 bases and J shed 0 bases, with 22 bases lying between them. The CDR3 sequence is CASIKTTGGPPSGANVLTF. The CDR3 region has the DNA TGTGCCAGCATTAAAACGACCGGGGGGCCCCCCTCTGGGGCCAACGTCCTGACTTTC.

This chain connects TRBV30 to TRBJ1-4; D unresolved. The CDR3 has 10 residues. CDR1 and CDR2 from the germline V gene are GTSNPN and SVGIG (reference sequence). V was clipped by 6 bases and J by 5 bases, with 4 bases between them. For the CDR3, the DNA is TGTGCCTGCCAGAATGAAAAACTGTTTTTT. Translated, it gives CACQNEKLFF.

The chain is built from TRBV10-3 and TRBJ1-2, with D uncertain. The CDR3 totals 12 residues. Germline CDR1 and CDR2: ENHRY and SYGVKD. Trimming took 0 bases from V and 7 from J, leaving 6 bases between them. The CDR3 loop reads CAISESLSGYTF. The CDR3 DNA follows: TGTGCCATCAGTGAGTCACTGAGTGGCTACACCTTC.

V and J are TRBV6-6 and TRBJ1-6; TRBD1 might be the D (5 bases). Looked up from germline, CDR1 is MNHNY and CDR2 is SVGAGI (reference sequence). V lost 5 bases, J lost 3 bases, and 17 bases lay in between. The CDR3 loop spans 17 amino acids. The CDR3 DNA follows: TGTGCCAGCAGTCCCGAAGAGGGACTGCGCTATAATTCACCCCTCCACTTT. It yields the protein CASSPEEGLRYNSPLHF.

About this clone: One end of the junction does not line up with germline, which may come from a read error. The rearrangement uses TRBV11-2 and TRBJ1-5, with D perhaps TRBD1 (5 bases). The CDR3 has 14 amino acids. CDR1 is SGHAT, CDR2 FQNNGV, per germline. The CDR3 sequence is CANSGTGTNQPQHF. The DNA of the CDR3 is TGTGCCAACAGCGGAACAGGAACCAATCAGCCCCAGCATTTT. The complete variable domain, with remaining parts taken from reference TRBV11-2 and TRBJ1-5, reads EAGVAQSPRYKIIEKRQSVAFWCNPISGHATLYWYQQILGQGPKLLIQFQNNGVVDDSQLPKDRFSAERLKGVDSTLKIQPAKLEDSAVYLCANSGTGTNQPQHFGDGTRLSIL.

The CDR3 spells CACRGTGDQPQHF. In DNA, the CDR3 is TGTGCCTGCCGCGGGACCGGTGATCAGCCCCAGCATTTT. This chain connects TRBV30 to TRBJ1-5, with TRBD1 as a possible D gene (5 bases). V lost 6 bases to trimming and J lost 5 bases, with 14 bases between them. The CDR3 length is 13 residues. CDR1 and CDR2 from the germline V gene are GTSNPN and SVGIG (reference sequence). The full variable domain, its missing parts supplied by reference TRBV30 and TRBJ1-5, is SQTIHQWPATLVQPVGSPLSLECTVEGTSNPNLYWYRQAAGRGLQLLFYSVGIGQISSEVPQNLSASRPQDRQFILSSKKLLLSDSGFYLCACRGTGDQPQHFGDGTRLSIL.

In its sample, this clone was seen a few times. This sequence joins TRBV6-2 or TRBV6-3 and TRBJ2-7; the D is unclear. Germline-derived CDR1 and CDR2 are MNHEY and SVGEGT. The CDR3 consists of 14 residues. Trimming pared 0 bases from V and 2 bases from J, leaving 8 bases between. CDR3 amino acids: CASSYSNRAYEQYV. The CDR3 region has the DNA TGTGCCAGCAGTTACTCGAACCGAGCCTACGAGCAGTACGTC.

The chain joins TRBV27 to TRBJ2-3, with 7 bases matching TRBD1. CDR3 length equals 14 residues. Trimming cost V 7 bases and J 1 base; bases outside gene matches: 5. CDR1 is MNHEY, CDR2 SMNVEV, per germline (reference sequence). The CDR3 loop is CASTNQGGTDTQYF. CDR3 sequence (DNA): TGTGCCAGCACCAACCAGGGGGGCACAGATACGCAGTATTTT.